This T cell receptor (beta chain) stems from a study of blood T cells in healthy people across ages. Findings of the study overall: Both naive CD4+ cell counts and diversity were greater in long-lived donors than in aged donors.

The donors, healthy Caucasians from Russia, were aged roughly 6 to 90. This CDR3 is built from 17 residues. Trimming took 6 bases from V and 1 from J; bases not matched to a gene: 10. The germline V gene has CDR1 MNHEY and CDR2 SVGAGI. Comment on this clonotype: Its target is unknown.

Using a J-beta primer mix together with a sample-barcoded 5' primer, a second PCR was run for roughly 6 to 12 cycles. Via MiXCR, TCRdb re-called the 5' RACE reads, giving one row per CDR3 protein. The sample includes 1.4 million to 1.5 million distinct CDR3 sequences, roughly 45% of them seen just once. The sequenced sample consisted of blood. This sequence joins TRBV6-5 and TRBJ1-5; 9 bases line up with TRBD1. The TCR originated in a woman aged 18-35 years in good health. CDR3 amino acids: CASSSLGTGRSNQPQHF. The CDR3 DNA sequence: TGTGCCAGCAGCAGCCTGGGGACAGGGAGAAGCAATCAGCCCCAGCATTTT.